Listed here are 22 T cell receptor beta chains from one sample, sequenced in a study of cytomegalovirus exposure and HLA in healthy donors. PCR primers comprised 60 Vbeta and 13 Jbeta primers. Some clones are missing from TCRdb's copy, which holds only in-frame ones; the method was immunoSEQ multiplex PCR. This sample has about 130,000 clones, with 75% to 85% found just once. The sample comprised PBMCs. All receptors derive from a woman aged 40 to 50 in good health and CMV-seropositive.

Here the CDR3 reads CASCAGLANYNEQFF. The CDR3 nucleotides are TGTGCCAGCTGTGCGGGACTAGCGAACTACAATGAGCAGTTCTTC. The chain is built from TRBV18 and TRBJ2-1; 10 bases agree with TRBD2. CDR1 and CDR2 from the germline V gene are KGHSH and LQKENI. This CDR3 region has 15 residues. V trimming: 7 bases; J trimming: 3 bases; junction bases outside the gene matches: 6.

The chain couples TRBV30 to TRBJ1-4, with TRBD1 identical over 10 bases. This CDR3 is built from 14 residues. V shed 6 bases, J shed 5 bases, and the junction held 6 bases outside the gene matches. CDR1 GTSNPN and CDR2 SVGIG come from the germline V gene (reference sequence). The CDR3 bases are TGTGCCTGCCTCGGGACAGGGGTAAATGAAAAACTGTTTTTT. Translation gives CACLGTGVNEKLFF.

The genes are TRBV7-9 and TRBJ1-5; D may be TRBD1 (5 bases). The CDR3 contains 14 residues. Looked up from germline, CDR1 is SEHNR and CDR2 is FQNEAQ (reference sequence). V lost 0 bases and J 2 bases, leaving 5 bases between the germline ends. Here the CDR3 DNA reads TGTGCCAGCAGCTTAGCAGGGGGCAATCAGCCCCAGCATTTT. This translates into CASSLAGGNQPQHF.

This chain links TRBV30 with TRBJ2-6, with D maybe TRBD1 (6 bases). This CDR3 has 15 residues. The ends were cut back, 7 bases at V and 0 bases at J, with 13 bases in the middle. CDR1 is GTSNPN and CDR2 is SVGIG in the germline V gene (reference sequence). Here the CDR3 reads CAYPTGSSGANVLTF. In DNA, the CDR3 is TGTGCCTATCCGACAGGTAGCTCTGGGGCCAACGTCCTGACTTTC.

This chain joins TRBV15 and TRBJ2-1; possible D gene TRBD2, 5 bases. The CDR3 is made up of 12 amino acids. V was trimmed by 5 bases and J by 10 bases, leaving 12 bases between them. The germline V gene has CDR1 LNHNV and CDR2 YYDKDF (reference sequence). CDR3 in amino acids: CATSRATGEQFF. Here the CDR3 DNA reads TGTGCCACCAGCCGTGCCACGGGGGAGCAGTTCTTC.

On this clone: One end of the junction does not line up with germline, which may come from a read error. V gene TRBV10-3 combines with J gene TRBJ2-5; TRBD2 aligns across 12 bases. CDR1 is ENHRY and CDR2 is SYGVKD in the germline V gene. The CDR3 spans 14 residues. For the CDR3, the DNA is TGTGCCATCAGCCCGGGACTAGCGGGCCAGTTTGCCGACTTC. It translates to CAISPGLAGQFADF.

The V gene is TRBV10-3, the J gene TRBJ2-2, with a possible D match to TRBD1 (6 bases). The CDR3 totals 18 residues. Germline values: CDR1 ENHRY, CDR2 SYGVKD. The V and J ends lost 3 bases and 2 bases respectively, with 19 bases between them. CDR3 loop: CAISDRNRDKKNTGELFF. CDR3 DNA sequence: TGTGCCATCAGTGACCGAAACCGGGACAAGAAAAACACCGGGGAGCTGTTTTTT.

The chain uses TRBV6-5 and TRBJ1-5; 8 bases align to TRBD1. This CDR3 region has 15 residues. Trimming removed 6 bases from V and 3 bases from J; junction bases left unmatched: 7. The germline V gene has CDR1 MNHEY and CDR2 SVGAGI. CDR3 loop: CASSPDRGDNQPQHF. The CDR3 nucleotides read TGTGCCAGCAGCCCCGACAGGGGCGACAATCAGCCCCAGCATTTT.

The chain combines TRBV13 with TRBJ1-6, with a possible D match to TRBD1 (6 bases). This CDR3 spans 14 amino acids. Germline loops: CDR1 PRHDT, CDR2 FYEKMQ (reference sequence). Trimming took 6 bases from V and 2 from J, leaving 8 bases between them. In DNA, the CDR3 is TGTGCCAGCAGAGGACAGACCTATAATTCACCCCTCCACTTT. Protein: CASRGQTYNSPLHF. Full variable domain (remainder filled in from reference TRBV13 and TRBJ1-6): AAGVIQSPRHLIKEKRETATLKCYPIPRHDTVYWYQQGPGQDPQFLISFYEKMQSDKGSIPDRFSAQQFSDYHSELNMSSLELGDSALYFCASRGQTYNSPLHFGNGTRLTVT.

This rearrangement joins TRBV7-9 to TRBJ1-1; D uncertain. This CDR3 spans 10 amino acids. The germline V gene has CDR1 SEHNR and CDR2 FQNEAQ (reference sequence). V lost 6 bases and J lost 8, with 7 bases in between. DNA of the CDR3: TGTGCCAGCAGTGGAGGGGAAGCTTTCTTT. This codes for CASSGGEAFF.

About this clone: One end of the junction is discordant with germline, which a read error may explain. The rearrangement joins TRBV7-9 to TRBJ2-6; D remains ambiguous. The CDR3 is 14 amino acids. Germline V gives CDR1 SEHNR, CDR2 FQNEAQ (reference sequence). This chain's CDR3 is CSSSPRSGANVLTF. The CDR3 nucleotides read TGTTCCAGCAGCCCACGGTCTGGGGCCAACGTCCTGACTTTC.

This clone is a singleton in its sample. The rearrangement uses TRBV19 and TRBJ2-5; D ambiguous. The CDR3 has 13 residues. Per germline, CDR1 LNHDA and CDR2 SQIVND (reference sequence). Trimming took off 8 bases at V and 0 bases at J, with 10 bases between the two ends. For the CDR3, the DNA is TGTGCCAGTCGGAACAGCCACCAAGAGACCCAGTACTTC. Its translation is CASRNSHQETQYF.

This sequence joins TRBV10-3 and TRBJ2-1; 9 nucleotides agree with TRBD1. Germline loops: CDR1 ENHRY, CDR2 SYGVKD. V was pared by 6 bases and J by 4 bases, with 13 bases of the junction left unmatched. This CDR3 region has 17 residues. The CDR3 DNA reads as TGTGCCATCAGAGATCCAGCCGGGACAGGGAAATACAATGAGCAGTTCTTC. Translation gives CAIRDPAGTGKYNEQFF.

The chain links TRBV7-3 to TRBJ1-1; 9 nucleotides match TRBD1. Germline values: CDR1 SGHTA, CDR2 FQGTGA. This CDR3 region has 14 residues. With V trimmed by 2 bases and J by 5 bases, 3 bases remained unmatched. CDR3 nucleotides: TGTGCCAGCAGCTTAGGGACAGGGTTAACTGAAGCTTTCTTT. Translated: CASSLGTGLTEAFF.

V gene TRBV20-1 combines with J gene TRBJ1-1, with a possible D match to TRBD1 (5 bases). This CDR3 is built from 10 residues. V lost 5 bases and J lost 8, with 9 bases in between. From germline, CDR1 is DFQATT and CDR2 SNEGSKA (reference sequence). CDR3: CSASGEEAFF. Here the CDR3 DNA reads TGCAGTGCTTCGGGGGAGGAAGCTTTCTTT.

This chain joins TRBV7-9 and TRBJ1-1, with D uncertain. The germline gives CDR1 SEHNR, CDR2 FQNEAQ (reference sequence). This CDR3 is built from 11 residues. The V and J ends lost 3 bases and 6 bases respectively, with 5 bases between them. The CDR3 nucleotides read TGTGCCAGCAGCTTGGCACCTGAAGCTTTCTTT. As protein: CASSLAPEAFF.

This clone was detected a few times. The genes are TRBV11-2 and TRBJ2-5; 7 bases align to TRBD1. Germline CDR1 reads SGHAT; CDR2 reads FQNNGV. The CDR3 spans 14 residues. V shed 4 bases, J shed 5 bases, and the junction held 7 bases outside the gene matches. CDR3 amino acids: CASSSQGREETQYF. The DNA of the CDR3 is TGTGCCAGCAGCTCACAGGGGAGAGAGGAGACCCAGTACTTC. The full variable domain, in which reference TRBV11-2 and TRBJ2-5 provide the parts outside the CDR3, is EAGVAQSPRYKIIEKRQSVAFWCNPISGHATLYWYQQILGQGPKLLIQFQNNGVVDDSQLPKDRFSAERLKGVDSTLKIQPAKLEDSAVYLCASSSQGREETQYFGPGTRLLVL.

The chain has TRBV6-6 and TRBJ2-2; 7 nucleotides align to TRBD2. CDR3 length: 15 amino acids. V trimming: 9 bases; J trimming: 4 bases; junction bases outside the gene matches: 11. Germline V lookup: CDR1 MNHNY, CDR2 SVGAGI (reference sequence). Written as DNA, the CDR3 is TGTGCCAGTTTGGCGGGAGTGTCGGGCACCGGGGAGCTGTTTTTT. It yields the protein CASLAGVSGTGELFF.

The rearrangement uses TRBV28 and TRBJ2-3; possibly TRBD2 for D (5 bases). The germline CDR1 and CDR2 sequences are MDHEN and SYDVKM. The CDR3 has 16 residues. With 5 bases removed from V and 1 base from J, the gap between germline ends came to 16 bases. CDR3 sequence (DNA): TGTGCCAGCAGTACCGTTAAGCGGTGGGGCACAGATACGCAGTATTTT. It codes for CASSTVKRWGTDTQYF.

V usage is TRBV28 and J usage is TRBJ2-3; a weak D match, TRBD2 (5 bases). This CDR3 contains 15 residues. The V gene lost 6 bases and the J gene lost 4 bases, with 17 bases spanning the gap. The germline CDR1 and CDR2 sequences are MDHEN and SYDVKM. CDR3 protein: CASSRRLPRADTQYF. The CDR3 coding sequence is TGTGCCAGCAGCCGACGACTACCCCGCGCAGATACGCAGTATTTT.

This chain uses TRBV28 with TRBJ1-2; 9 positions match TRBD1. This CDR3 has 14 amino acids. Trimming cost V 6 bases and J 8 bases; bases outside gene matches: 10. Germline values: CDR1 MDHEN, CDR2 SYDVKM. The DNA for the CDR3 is TGTGCCAGCAGCCAGATGACAGGGGGAAGAGGCTACACCTTC. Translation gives CASSQMTGGRGYTF.

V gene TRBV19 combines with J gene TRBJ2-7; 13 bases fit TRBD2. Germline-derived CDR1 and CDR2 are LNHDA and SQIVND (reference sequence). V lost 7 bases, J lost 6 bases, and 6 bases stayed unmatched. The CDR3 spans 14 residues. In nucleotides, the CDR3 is TGTGCCAGTACACTAGCGGGGGGGCCAGGCGAGCAGTACTTC. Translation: CASTLAGGPGEQYF.